Given below is one T cell receptor (beta chain) in context. Its antigen remains unidentified. The germline V gene encodes CDR1 LGHNA and CDR2 YNFKEQ. With V trimmed by 0 bases and J by 3 bases, 1 base remained unmatched. The CDR3 covers 15 residues. This record belongs to a study of cytomegalovirus exposure and HLA in healthy donors. Regarding the study as a whole: From TCR beta sequences, most subjects' HLA-A and HLA-B alleles were reportedly predicted accurately.

PCR used 60 Vbeta primers and 13 Jbeta primers. The data were produced by immunoSEQ multiplex PCR, yet TCRdb's version contains in-frame clones alone and is incomplete. This repertoire shows some 180,000 clones, 78% found once; its top ten account for around 2.6%. The clonotype was recovered from a female donor in good health and CMV-seronegative. Sequenced input: PBMCs. The chain couples TRBV4-2 to TRBJ2-1, with 8 bases lining up with TRBD2. This CDR3 reads CASSQEGTSYNEQFF. The DNA of the CDR3 is TGTGCCAGCAGCCAAGAGGGGACTAGCTACAATGAGCAGTTCTTC.